This T cell receptor beta chain was identified during a study of cytomegalovirus exposure and HLA in healthy donors. Study context: Inside one of the first data releases sat about 85 million unique TCRs taken from HLA-typed donors.

General study findings and limits: In an earlier analysis, in some 500 donors, most V segments appeared productive either ~87% or ~30% of the time.

On this clone itself: Its antigen is not known.

Use of 60 Vbeta and 13 Jbeta primers characterized the PCR. Clones were sequenced by immunoSEQ multiplex PCR, and TCRdb holds only the in-frame ones, with some missing. The data show 85,000 to 130,000 clones, about 70% seen once. V dropped 4 bases and J dropped 6 bases, with 22 bases sitting between them. The germline V gene has CDR1 MDHEN and CDR2 SYDVKM. The CDR3 runs to 17 residues. Sequenced material: PBMCs. The receptor was isolated from a woman aged 18-30 years in good health and CMV-seropositive. This rearrangement joins TRBV28 to TRBJ2-1; D perhaps matches TRBD2 (6 bases). CDR3 sequence: CASSSPSLAPEGNEQFF. In nucleotides, the CDR3 is TGTGCCAGCAGTTCTCCATCCCTAGCGCCGGAGGGCAATGAGCAGTTCTTC.